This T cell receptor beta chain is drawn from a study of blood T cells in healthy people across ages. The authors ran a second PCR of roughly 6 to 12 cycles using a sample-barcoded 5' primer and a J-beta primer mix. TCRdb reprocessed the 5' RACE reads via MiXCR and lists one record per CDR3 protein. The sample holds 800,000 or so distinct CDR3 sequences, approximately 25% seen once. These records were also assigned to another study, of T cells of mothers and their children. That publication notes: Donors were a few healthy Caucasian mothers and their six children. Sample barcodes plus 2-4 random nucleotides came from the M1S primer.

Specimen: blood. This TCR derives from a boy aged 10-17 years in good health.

CDR3 protein: CSARAGTGPSYGYTF. Here the CDR3 DNA reads TGCAGTGCTAGAGCGGGGACAGGGCCGTCCTATGGCTACACCTTC. The chain recombines TRBV20-1 with TRBJ1-2; 9 positions agree with TRBD1. The germline gives CDR1 DFQATT, CDR2 SNEGSKA (reference sequence). V shed 1 base, J shed 4 bases, and the junction held 7 bases outside the gene matches. CDR3 length: 15 residues.